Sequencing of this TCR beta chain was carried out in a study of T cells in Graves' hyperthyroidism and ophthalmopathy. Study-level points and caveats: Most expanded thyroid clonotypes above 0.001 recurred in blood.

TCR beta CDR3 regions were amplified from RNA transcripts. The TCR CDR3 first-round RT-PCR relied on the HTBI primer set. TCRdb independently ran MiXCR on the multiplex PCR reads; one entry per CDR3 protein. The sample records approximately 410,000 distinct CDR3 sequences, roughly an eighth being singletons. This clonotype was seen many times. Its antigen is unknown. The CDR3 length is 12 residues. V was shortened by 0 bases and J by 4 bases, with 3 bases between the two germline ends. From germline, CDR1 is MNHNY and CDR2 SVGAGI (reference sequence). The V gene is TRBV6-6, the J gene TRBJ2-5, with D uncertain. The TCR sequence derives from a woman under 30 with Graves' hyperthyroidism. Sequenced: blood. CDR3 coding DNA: TGTGCCAGCAGTTACTCACCAGAGACCCAGTACTTC. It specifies CASSYSPETQYF.